This passage covers 23 T cell receptor beta chains from one sample sequenced in a study of Tregs in tolerant kidney transplant recipients. Mixed chimerism was transient after nonmyeloablative marrow transplants from related graft donors. This table comes from immunoSEQ multiplex PCR, and its TCRdb copy is limited to in-frame clones, with some not included. The sample includes fewer than 95,000 clones, roughly 93% of them seen just once. The source was CD4+ T cells from blood (PBMCs), collected 12 months after the transplant. The receptors originated from a human patient who received a combined kidney and bone marrow transplant. Some T cells may trace back to the graft donor.

As DNA, the CDR3 is TGTGCCAGCAGCCCAGGAAGCTACAATGAGCAGTTCTTC. Translating gives CASSPGSYNEQFF. The chain recombines TRBV11-3 with TRBJ2-1; D unclear. Looked up from germline, CDR1 is SGHNT and CDR2 is YENEEA. There are 13 residues in the CDR3. Trimming pared 5 bases from V and 3 bases from J, leaving 8 bases between.

This chain connects TRBV6-5 to TRBJ2-3, with a weak D call TRBD1 (5 bases). CDR1 and CDR2 from the germline V gene are MNHEY and SVGAGI. The CDR3 has 15 residues. Deletions cut 6 bases from V and 1 base from J, with 14 bases between. The CDR3 here is CASRNPQGGTDTQYF. The CDR3 DNA sequence: TGTGCCAGCAGGAACCCCCAGGGCGGCACAGATACGCAGTATTTT.

The V gene is TRBV5-6, the J gene TRBJ2-5, with 8 bases lining up with TRBD1. Germline CDR1 SGHDT, CDR2 YYEEEE. Unmatched junction bases numbered 10, after V lost 1 base and J lost 5 bases. The CDR3 has 16 amino acids. The CDR3 DNA reads as TGTGCCAGCAGCTTGTACGGGACAGGCTGGGGGGAGACCCAGTACTTC. It is translated as CASSLYGTGWGETQYF.

The V and J genes are TRBV29-1 and TRBJ2-5; D not certain. Trimming stripped 3 bases from V and 2 bases from J, with 16 bases between. The CDR3 has 15 amino acids. The germline V gene has CDR1 SQVTM and CDR2 ANQGSEA. CDR3 protein: CSVDGIQFRQETQYF. The CDR3, as DNA: TGCAGCGTTGATGGTATCCAGTTCCGACAAGAGACCCAGTACTTC.

This chain connects TRBV4-3 to TRBJ2-7; 13 bases map to TRBD2. The V segment lost 0 bases and the J segment 1 base; nucleotides outside the gene matches: 12. Germline assignment: CDR1 LGHNA and CDR2 YSLEER. The length of the CDR3 is 20 residues. CDR3 DNA: TGCGCCAGCAGCCAAGAGTACTACGGGACTAGCGGGATTGGTTCCTACGAGCAGTACTTC. Its protein product is CASSQEYYGTSGIGSYEQYF.

The rearrangement uses TRBV5-1 and TRBJ2-5, with TRBD2 matching 13 bases. CDR3 length: 17 residues. CDR1 SGHRS and CDR2 YFSETQ come from the germline V gene. The junction had 2 bases not matched to a gene; V was cut back by 0 bases and J by 0 bases. CDR3 sequence: CASSLVTSGGNQETQYF. DNA of the CDR3: TGCGCCAGCAGCTTGGTGACTAGCGGGGGGAACCAAGAGACCCAGTACTTC. The complete variable domain, with remaining parts taken from reference TRBV5-1 and TRBJ2-5, reads KAGVTQTPRYLIKTRGQQVTLSCSPISGHRSVSWYQQTPGQGLQFLFEYFSETQRNKGNFPGRFSGRQFSNSRSEMNVSTLELGDSALYLCASSLVTSGGNQETQYFGPGTRLLVL.

The chain combines TRBV6-6 with TRBJ2-7; 10 bases are a match to TRBD2. The J segment lost 5 bases and the V segment lost 2 bases, leaving 3 bases of the junction unmatched. This CDR3 is 14 amino acids long. Germline V gene data show CDR1 as MNHNY and CDR2 as SVGAGI (reference sequence). In DNA form, the CDR3 reads TGTGCCAGCAGTTACAGAGCGGGGGGGCACGAGCAGTACTTC. It yields the protein CASSYRAGGHEQYF.

V usage is TRBV29-1 and J usage is TRBJ1-2; D call uncertain. The CDR3 covers 14 residues. V dropped 3 bases and J dropped 8 bases, with 19 bases sitting between them. CDR1 SQVTM and CDR2 ANQGSEA come from the germline V gene. CDR3 sequence (DNA): TGCAGCGTTGATAAGTCCCTGTGGGAGCGAGGCTACACCTTC. Protein sequence: CSVDKSLWERGYTF.

This clone was seen a handful of times. The chain recombines TRBV11-2 with TRBJ1-4; 7 nucleotides match TRBD1. Germline V gene data show CDR1 as SGHAT and CDR2 as FQNNGV. The length of the CDR3 is 14 residues. V lost 2 bases to trimming and J lost 8 bases; unmatched junction nucleotides: 5. The CDR3 bases are TGTGCCAGCAGCTTAACAGGGGTGGTCGAAAAACTGTTTTTT. Protein sequence: CASSLTGVVEKLFF.

The chain has TRBV14 and TRBJ2-5; 7 bases fit TRBD2. The end of the DNA is better explained by TRBJ2-7, so the J call may be wrong. The germline V gene has CDR1 SGHDN and CDR2 FVKESK. The CDR3 totals 13 residues. CDR3 sequence: CASSGGLRYEQYF. In DNA form, the CDR3 reads TGTGCCAGCAGCGGGGGACTACGCTACGAGCAGTACTTC.

The V gene is TRBV15, the J gene TRBJ1-1, with a tentative D call TRBD1 (5 bases). Germline lookup yields CDR1 LNHNV and CDR2 YYDKDF (reference sequence). The V end was cut by 8 bases, the J end by 4 bases, with 20 bases between. The CDR3 totals 15 residues. The CDR3: CATGRERGWSTEAFF. CDR3 nucleotide sequence: TGTGCCACCGGAAGAGAGCGGGGGTGGAGCACTGAAGCTTTCTTT.

The chain joins TRBV7-2 to TRBJ1-2; D uncertain. This CDR3 contains 15 residues. Germline values: CDR1 SGHTA, CDR2 FQGNSA. V was pared by 0 bases and J by 6 bases, with 14 bases between. CDR3 residues: CASSLAWAAYHGYTF. Written as DNA, the CDR3 is TGTGCCAGCAGCTTAGCGTGGGCAGCTTACCATGGCTACACCTTC.

A word on this clone: The sample carries other DNA sequences with the same CDR3. This rearrangement joins TRBV18 to TRBJ1-1; no definite D call. This CDR3 spans 13 amino acids. Germline CDR1 KGHSH, CDR2 LQKENI. Trimming left V 3 bases short and J 1 base short, with 6 bases between. Written as DNA, the CDR3 is TGTGCCAGCTCACCTGGAGGGAACACTGAAGCTTTCTTT. This codes for CASSPGGNTEAFF.

The rearrangement links TRBV4-2 to TRBJ2-1; D perhaps matches TRBD1 (6 bases). The ends were cut back, 4 bases at V and 0 bases at J, with 13 bases in the middle. Looked up from germline, CDR1 is LGHNA and CDR2 is YNFKEQ. CDR3 length: 16 residues. The CDR3 sequence: CASSRIQGSSYNEQFF. CDR3 DNA: TGTGCCAGCAGCCGCATTCAGGGGAGCTCCTACAATGAGCAGTTCTTC.

The chain combines TRBV30 with TRBJ2-7, with 8 positions matching TRBD2. Trimming took 8 bases from V and 3 from J; bases not matched to a gene: 9. Germline assignment: CDR1 GTSNPN and CDR2 SVGIG (reference sequence). CDR3 length: 13 residues. CDR3 residues: CATKGAGGYEQYF. The CDR3 DNA reads as TGTGCCACCAAAGGGGCGGGGGGCTACGAGCAGTACTTC.

J is TRBJ1-4 and V is TRBV19, with D perhaps matching TRBD1 (5 bases). V was trimmed by 2 bases and J by 5 bases, leaving 9 bases between them. The CDR3 loop spans 14 amino acids. Germline-derived CDR1 and CDR2 are LNHDA and SQIVND (reference sequence). The CDR3 bases are TGTGCCAGTAGTATACAGGGTCAAAATGAAAAACTGTTTTTT. It is translated as CASSIQGQNEKLFF.

The chain is built from TRBV28 and TRBJ1-5; 11 bases are a match to TRBD1. This CDR3 region has 18 residues. V dropped 3 bases and J dropped 10; count of bases not matched to a gene: 17. The V gene's germline CDR1 is MDHEN and CDR2 SYDVKM. The CDR3 coding sequence is TGTGCCAGCAGTTTCTCTCGGACAGGGGGCGTGAAGAAGGGTCCCCAGCATTTT. Translation: CASSFSRTGGVKKGPQHF. Full variable domain (rest looked up from reference TRBV28 and TRBJ1-5): DVKVTQSSRYLVKRTGEKVFLECVQDMDHENMFWYRQDPGLGLRLIYFSYDVKMKEKGDIPEGYSVSREKKERFSLILESASTNQTSMYLCASSFSRTGGVKKGPQHFGDGTRLSIL.

The table lists this clone with a few counts. V is TRBV6-1 and J is TRBJ2-3, with a possible D match to TRBD1 (6 bases). This CDR3 spans 14 amino acids. Germline V gives CDR1 MNHNS, CDR2 SASEGT. Trimming took off 8 bases at V and 4 bases at J, with 16 bases between the two ends. This CDR3 reads CASAWRGGADTQYF. CDR3 DNA: TGTGCCAGCGCCTGGCGAGGGGGTGCAGATACGCAGTATTTT.

This chain joins TRBV30 and TRBJ1-2, with D possibly matching TRBD1 (6 bases). This CDR3 has 12 amino acids. V dropped 4 bases and J dropped 6 bases, with 12 bases sitting between them. Germline CDR1 is GTSNPN and CDR2 is SVGIG (reference sequence). The CDR3 sequence: CAWTSGANGYTF. In DNA form, the CDR3 reads TGTGCCTGGACATCAGGGGCCAATGGCTACACCTTC. Filled out from reference TRBV30 and TRBJ1-2, the complete variable domain reads SQTIHQWPATLVQPVGSPLSLECTVEGTSNPNLYWYRQAAGRGLQLLFYSVGIGQISSEVPQNLSASRPQDRQFILSSKKLLLSDSGFYLCAWTSGANGYTFGSGTRLTVV.

This clone was observed a single time. Other nucleotide sequences from this sample produce the same CDR3. The chain joins TRBV30 to TRBJ1-6; TRBD1 matches 10 bases. The CDR3 covers 14 residues. Germline assignment: CDR1 GTSNPN and CDR2 SVGIG (reference sequence). Losses at the gene ends were 4 bases for V and 6 bases for J; bases not matched to a gene: 3. In DNA form, the CDR3 reads TGTGCCTGGATGGACAGGGGGGTTAATTCACCCCTCCACTTT. It is translated as CAWMDRGVNSPLHF. The variable domain in full, with the rest retrieved from reference TRBV30 and TRBJ1-6, is SQTIHQWPATLVQPVGSPLSLECTVEGTSNPNLYWYRQAAGRGLQLLFYSVGIGQISSEVPQNLSASRPQDRQFILSSKKLLLSDSGFYLCAWMDRGVNSPLHFGNGTRLTVT.

The chain combines TRBV6-4 with TRBJ1-1; D gene unclear. The V gene lost 4 bases and the J gene lost 4 bases, with 13 bases spanning the gap. The CDR3 runs 14 residues. Germline V gene lookup returns CDR1 MRHNA and CDR2 SNTAGT. The CDR3 DNA reads as TGTGCCAGCAGTGTCTCTCAAGGGAGCACTGAAGCTTTCTTT. Translation: CASSVSQGSTEAFF.

The CDR3 region has the DNA TGTGCCAGCAGTAGCGGGACAGGGGGCTATCAGCCCCAGCATTTT. Translation gives CASSSGTGGYQPQHF. This rearrangement joins TRBV28 to TRBJ1-5; 12 positions match TRBD1. The CDR3 has 15 amino acids. The germline V gene encodes CDR1 MDHEN and CDR2 SYDVKM. V lost 5 bases, J lost 5 bases, and 4 bases stayed unmatched.

V usage is TRBV19 and J usage is TRBJ2-7; 12 bases agree with TRBD1. The CDR3 runs 14 residues. Trimming removed 5 bases from V and 3 bases from J; junction bases left unmatched: 2. The germline CDR1 and CDR2 sequences are LNHDA and SQIVND (reference sequence). CDR3 in amino acids: CASSGTGGFYEQYF. CDR3 bases: TGTGCCAGTAGTGGGACAGGGGGCTTCTACGAGCAGTACTTC.